A single sample is the source of the 10 T cell receptor beta chains below, sequenced in a study of cytomegalovirus exposure and HLA in healthy donors. This PCR relied on a set of 60 Vbeta primers and 13 Jbeta primers. Only in-frame clones appear in the TCRdb table, and some are missing; sequencing was by immunoSEQ multiplex PCR. The sample gives some 55,000 clones, about 80% of which show up once; over 1.5% is in the top ten. The sequenced sample consisted of PBMCs. The receptors come from a man between 40 and 49 years old in good health and CMV-seronegative.

This chain connects TRBV5-5 to TRBJ1-5, with D hard to call. CDR3 length: 14 amino acids. Trimming removed 0 bases at V and 1 base at J, with 5 bases between. Germline V CDR1 and CDR2: SGHKS, YYEKEE (reference sequence). The CDR3 DNA reads TGTGCCAGCAGCTTGGTGGGCAGCAATCAGCCCCAGCATTTT. It translates to CASSLVGSNQPQHF.

Only a few counts were recorded for this clone. This chain links TRBV28 with TRBJ1-1; 10 bases agree with TRBD1. This CDR3 has 13 residues. J was trimmed by 4 bases and V by 4 bases; bases with no gene match: 0. Germline V lookup: CDR1 MDHEN, CDR2 SYDVKM. For the CDR3, the DNA is TGTGCCAGCAGTTGGACAGGGGGCACTGAAGCTTTCTTT. It translates to CASSWTGGTEAFF.

This chain uses TRBV5-1 with TRBJ2-2; maybe TRBD1 (6 bases). Germline CDR1 and CDR2: SGHRS and YFSETQ. Trimming cost V 0 bases and J 4 bases, with 13 bases left between them. This CDR3 has 16 residues. The CDR3 DNA is TGCGCCAGCAGCTTGGCCCAGGGGCTCGGCACCGGGGAGCTGTTTTTT. Protein: CASSLAQGLGTGELFF.

The chain carries TRBV30 and TRBJ2-5; 9 bases are shared with TRBD2. The germline gives CDR1 GTSNPN, CDR2 SVGIG (reference sequence). V lost 2 bases to trimming and J lost 5 bases; unmatched junction nucleotides: 12. The CDR3 consists of 16 residues. The chain's CDR3 is CAWSRWGLAGRETQYF. The CDR3 coding sequence is TGTGCCTGGAGTCGGTGGGGGCTAGCGGGGAGGGAGACCCAGTACTTC.

V gene TRBV30 combines with J gene TRBJ1-2, with 12 bases matching TRBD1. CDR1 GTSNPN and CDR2 SVGIG come from the germline V gene (reference sequence). The CDR3 totals 19 residues. V shed 2 bases, J shed 4 bases, and the junction held 17 bases outside the gene matches. The CDR3 sequence: CAWSLGWAGQGAEGYGYTF. Written as DNA, the CDR3 is TGTGCCTGGAGTTTAGGTTGGGCGGGACAGGGGGCTGAAGGCTATGGCTACACCTTC. The full variable domain, completed using reference TRBV30 and TRBJ1-2, is SQTIHQWPATLVQPVGSPLSLECTVEGTSNPNLYWYRQAAGRGLQLLFYSVGIGQISSEVPQNLSASRPQDRQFILSSKKLLLSDSGFYLCAWSLGWAGQGAEGYGYTFGSGTRLTVV.

V and J are TRBV4-1 and TRBJ2-4, with D possibly being TRBD1 (6 bases). CDR3 size: 16 residues. V was trimmed by 0 bases and J by 2 bases, leaving 11 bases between them. Germline V gives CDR1 MGHRA, CDR2 YSYEKL. CDR3 bases: TGCGCCAGCAGCCAAGACGACAGGCGATCCAAAAACATTCAGTACTTC. It is translated as CASSQDDRRSKNIQYF.

The chain has TRBV30 and TRBJ2-1; TRBD2 matches at 7 bases. V lost 2 bases to trimming and J lost 6 bases; unmatched junction nucleotides: 4. CDR1 and CDR2 (germline): GTSNPN, SVGIG (reference sequence). The CDR3 is made up of 13 amino acids. Here the CDR3 DNA reads TGTGCCTGGAGTCGGAGCGGGACCAATGAGCAGTTCTTC. This codes for CAWSRSGTNEQFF. Filled out from reference TRBV30 and TRBJ2-1, the complete variable domain reads SQTIHQWPATLVQPVGSPLSLECTVEGTSNPNLYWYRQAAGRGLQLLFYSVGIGQISSEVPQNLSASRPQDRQFILSSKKLLLSDSGFYLCAWSRSGTNEQFFGPGTRLTVL.

The rearrangement links TRBV13 to TRBJ2-1, with TRBD1 matching 7 bases. The length of the CDR3 is 14 residues. J lost 7 bases, V lost 5 bases, and 8 bases had no gene match. Germline CDR1 PRHDT, CDR2 FYEKMQ (reference sequence). CDR3 bases: TGTGCCAGCAGCCCCGGACAGGTTCGAAATGAGCAGTTCTTC. It encodes CASSPGQVRNEQFF.

The chain employs TRBV11-2 and TRBJ1-1, with a possible D match to TRBD1 (5 bases). The germline V gene has CDR1 SGHAT and CDR2 FQNNGV. This CDR3 is 16 amino acids long. V shed 1 base and J shed 4 bases, with 16 bases lying between them. Here the CDR3 DNA reads TGTGCCAGCAGCTTAGGGGGGGGTCCTTTAGGCACTGAAGCTTTCTTT. This codes for CASSLGGGPLGTEAFF.

The V gene is TRBV6-5, the J gene TRBJ2-7; the D gene is possibly TRBD1 (6 bases). Germline V gene lookup returns CDR1 MNHEY and CDR2 SVGAGI. This CDR3 has 13 amino acids. With 8 bases removed from V and 1 base from J, the gap between germline ends came to 12 bases. The CDR3 reads CASRNGQSYEQYF. DNA of the CDR3: TGTGCCAGCCGAAACGGACAGTCCTACGAGCAGTACTTC.